The next 26 T cell receptor beta chains were all read from a single sample in a study of control samples from healthy donors and cancer patients. The data were produced by immunoSEQ multiplex PCR, yet TCRdb's version contains in-frame clones alone and is incomplete. The top ten clones hold about 1.4% of a sample with 200,000 or so clones, just under 95% of them seen once. The sample taken for sequencing was blood. The receptor source for this set is a man in his fifties in good health.

This clone has just one count. The J gene is TRBJ1-6, the V gene TRBV28; D ambiguous. There are 16 residues in the CDR3. Germline V gives CDR1 MDHEN, CDR2 SYDVKM. Between the trimmed V and J ends, which lost 3 bases and 0 bases, there was a span of 9 bases. This CDR3 is CASSFLRSSYNSPLHF. The CDR3 nucleotides read TGTGCCAGCAGTTTTCTGAGGAGCTCCTATAATTCACCCCTCCACTTT.

The rearrangement links TRBV6-6 to TRBJ2-3; the match to TRBD2 covers 7 bases. The CDR3 extends over 17 amino acids. Losses at the gene ends were 5 bases for V and 0 bases for J; bases not matched to a gene: 11. In germline, CDR1 is MNHNY, CDR2 SVGAGI (reference sequence). CDR3 amino acids: CASSPGGGRGSTDTQYF. The CDR3 DNA follows: TGTGCCAGCAGTCCCGGAGGTGGGCGGGGGAGCACAGATACGCAGTATTTT.

The gene calls are TRBV3-1 (or the pseudogene TRBV3-2) and TRBJ2-2; D gene unclear. Per germline, CDR1 LGHDT and CDR2 YNNKEL (reference sequence). Trimming shortened V by 0 bases and J by 0 bases, and 2 bases separated the two germline ends. The CDR3 consists of 14 residues. Here the CDR3 reads CASSQDPNTGELFF. The CDR3, as DNA: TGTGCCAGCAGCCAAGACCCGAACACCGGGGAGCTGTTTTTT.

This clone has a single count. V usage is TRBV6-2 or TRBV6-3 and J usage is TRBJ2-3; 10 bases are shared with TRBD1. V was pared by 6 bases and J by 2 bases, with 8 bases of the junction left unmatched. The germline V gene has CDR1 MNHEY and CDR2 SVGEGT. This CDR3 contains 16 residues. This CDR3 reads CASSWTGGSYTDTQYF. The CDR3 bases are TGTGCCAGCAGCTGGACAGGGGGATCTTACACAGATACGCAGTATTTT.

The V gene is TRBV4-2, the J gene TRBJ1-1, with TRBD1 as a possible D gene (5 bases). In germline, CDR1 is LGHNA, CDR2 YNFKEQ. This CDR3 spans 16 amino acids. V was cut by 4 bases and J by 7 bases, with 22 bases left in between. The CDR3 coding sequence is TGTGCCAGCAGCCCGAATTTAGACAGCGGACTTAATGAAGCTTTCTTT. It codes for CASSPNLDSGLNEAFF.

V usage is TRBV3-1 (or the pseudogene TRBV3-2) and J usage is TRBJ1-3; D is unclear. The ends were cut back, 0 bases at V and 4 bases at J, with 10 bases in the middle. CDR3 length: 15 amino acids. Germline V gene data show CDR1 as LGHDT and CDR2 as YNNKEL (reference sequence). CDR3 sequence reads: CASSQERVVGNTIYF. CDR3 in DNA: TGTGCCAGCAGCCAAGAACGTGTAGTCGGAAACACCATATATTTT.

The chain employs TRBV24-1 and TRBJ2-3; D is unclear. The CDR3 runs 15 residues. V was clipped by 3 bases and J by 2 bases, with 11 bases between them. Germline-derived CDR1 and CDR2 are KGHDR and SFDVKD. The CDR3 sequence is CATSDTQFPTDTQYF. For the CDR3, the DNA is TGTGCCACCAGTGATACACAGTTCCCCACAGATACGCAGTATTTT.

The genes are TRBV3-1 (or the pseudogene TRBV3-2) and TRBJ1-1; perhaps TRBD1 as D (5 bases). The CDR3 length is 12 residues. CDR1 and CDR2 from the germline V gene are LGHDT and YNNKEL (reference sequence). V lost 11 bases to trimming and J lost 4 bases, with 14 bases between them. The CDR3 protein is CASEGISTEAFF. CDR3 DNA sequence: TGTGCCTCTGAGGGGATAAGCACTGAAGCTTTCTTT.

The chain links TRBV7-2 to TRBJ1-1; D unclear. The CDR3 loop spans 11 amino acids. From germline, CDR1 is SGHTA and CDR2 FQGNSA. V was shortened by 2 bases and J by 2 bases, with 0 bases between the two germline ends. The DNA of the CDR3 is TGTGCCAGCAGCTTAAACACTGAAGCTTTCTTT. This translates into CASSLNTEAFF.

The chain uses TRBV30 and TRBJ2-7; D is perhaps TRBD2 (5 bases). V lost 4 bases to trimming and J lost 3 bases, with 7 bases between them. This CDR3 spans 11 amino acids. Looked up from germline, CDR1 is GTSNPN and CDR2 is SVGIG (reference sequence). The CDR3 loop reads CAWKGSYEQYF. As DNA, the CDR3 is TGTGCCTGGAAAGGGAGCTACGAGCAGTACTTC. Combining the CDR3 with reference TRBV30 and TRBJ2-7 gives the whole variable domain SQTIHQWPATLVQPVGSPLSLECTVEGTSNPNLYWYRQAAGRGLQLLFYSVGIGQISSEVPQNLSASRPQDRQFILSSKKLLLSDSGFYLCAWKGSYEQYFGPGTRLTVT.

The chain uses TRBV3-1 (or the pseudogene TRBV3-2) and TRBJ2-2; TRBD1 or TRBD2 may be the D gene (6 bases each). V was shortened by 4 bases and J by 6 bases, with 12 bases between the two germline ends. The CDR3 sequence is 14 residues long. Germline CDR1 and CDR2: LGHDT and YNNKEL (reference sequence). Here the CDR3 DNA reads TGTGCCAGCAGCCCCCTAAGGGGGGCCGGGGAGCTGTTTTTT. Protein: CASSPLRGAGELFF.

The chain joins TRBV9 to TRBJ2-3; D may be TRBD1 (6 bases). This CDR3 is built from 16 residues. Per the germline V gene, CDR1 is SGDLS and CDR2 is YYNGEE. V lost 0 bases and J 3 bases, leaving 14 bases between the germline ends. CDR3 residues: CASSVALGAGTDTQYF. The CDR3 coding sequence is TGTGCCAGCAGCGTAGCCTTGGGGGCTGGGACAGATACGCAGTATTTT.

The chain joins TRBV11-2 to TRBJ1-4, with 7 bases lining up with TRBD1. The V segment lost 0 bases and the J segment 4 bases; nucleotides outside the gene matches: 17. The CDR3 consists of 20 residues. Germline V CDR1 and CDR2: SGHAT, FQNNGV. In nucleotides, the CDR3 is TGTGCCAGCAGCTTAGAGGCAAGGACAGGTCCGTCGGGAGGTAATGAAAAACTGTTTTTT. This translates into CASSLEARTGPSGGNEKLFF.

The rearrangement joins TRBV18 to TRBJ1-5; TRBD1 aligns across 11 bases. CDR3 length: 17 amino acids. After removal of 5 bases from V and 2 bases from J, the junction contained 8 bases not matched to a gene. The germline V gene encodes CDR1 KGHSH and CDR2 LQKENI. CDR3 in DNA: TGTGCCAGCTCAGACGGACAGGGGGCATTTGGCAATCAGCCCCAGCATTTT. Protein sequence: CASSDGQGAFGNQPQHF.

V usage is TRBV6-5 and J usage is TRBJ2-4; D may match TRBD1 or TRBD2 (5 bases each). The CDR3 loop spans 12 amino acids. Trimming pared 5 bases from V and 6 bases from J, leaving 8 bases between. Germline V gene data show CDR1 as MNHEY and CDR2 as SVGAGI. Here the CDR3 DNA reads TGTGCCAGCAGTCCGGGGACAAACATTCAGTACTTC. It codes for CASSPGTNIQYF.

V and J are TRBV15 and TRBJ2-7; 7 bases map to TRBD1. The junction had 6 bases not matched to a gene; V was cut back by 4 bases and J by 3 bases. Germline values: CDR1 LNHNV, CDR2 YYDKDF (reference sequence). The CDR3 consists of 14 residues. Here the CDR3 DNA reads TGTGCCACCAGCAACGACAGGGTTCACTACGAGCAGTACTTC. Amino acid sequence: CATSNDRVHYEQYF.

V and J are TRBV7-9 and TRBJ1-1; tentative D call: TRBD1 (5 bases). The CDR3 is 13 residues long. The germline V gene has CDR1 SEHNR and CDR2 FQNEAQ (reference sequence). With 5 bases removed from V and 1 base from J, the gap between germline ends came to 8 bases. CDR3 coding DNA: TGTGCCAGCAGCGCGCAGGGGAACACTGAAGCTTTCTTT. This gives the protein CASSAQGNTEAFF.

This chain uses TRBV18 with TRBJ1-2, with TRBD1 identical over 7 bases. From germline, CDR1 is KGHSH and CDR2 LQKENI. The CDR3 spans 14 residues. J lost 6 bases, V lost 3 bases, and 7 bases had no gene match. The CDR3 spells CASSPVQGEHGYTF. The CDR3 nucleotides read TGTGCCAGCTCACCGGTCCAGGGGGAGCATGGCTACACCTTC.

V gene TRBV4-1 combines with J gene TRBJ1-5; D gene uncertain. The CDR3 spans 16 residues. The V and J ends lost 5 bases and 6 bases respectively, with 20 bases between them. CDR1 is MGHRA, CDR2 YSYEKL, per germline. Here the CDR3 DNA reads TGCGCCAGCAGCTCAACGTTCGGCGGGAACAGTCAGCCCCAGCATTTT. Translation gives CASSSTFGGNSQPQHF.

The chain carries TRBV9 and TRBJ2-1, with D possibly matching TRBD1 (7 bases). In germline, CDR1 is SGDLS, CDR2 YYNGEE. The CDR3 is made up of 15 amino acids. The ends were cut back, 4 bases at V and 0 bases at J, with 11 bases in the middle. CDR3 nucleotides: TGTGCCAGCAGCCCCCAGGGGGGCTCCTACAATGAGCAGTTCTTC. This sequence encodes CASSPQGGSYNEQFF.

V usage is TRBV7-8 and J usage is TRBJ1-5; a weak D match, TRBD1 (5 bases). In germline, CDR1 is SGHVS, CDR2 FQNEAQ. The CDR3 sequence is 14 residues long. Trimming stripped 2 bases from V and 3 bases from J, with 8 bases between. The CDR3 nucleotides read TGTGCCAGCAGCTTATGGGGGGACAATCAGCCCCAGCATTTT. Translation gives CASSLWGDNQPQHF. Filled out from reference TRBV7-8 and TRBJ1-5, the complete variable domain reads GAGVSQSPRYKVAKRGQDVALRCDPISGHVSLFWYQQALGQGPEFLTYFQNEAQLDKSGLPSDRFFAERPEGSVSTLKIQRTQQEDSAVYLCASSLWGDNQPQHFGDGTRLSIL.

The chain combines TRBV28 with TRBJ1-3, with 7 bases matching TRBD1. The CDR3 consists of 15 residues. Germline trimming cut 10 bases from V and 4 bases from J; bases unmatched to any gene: 13. In germline, CDR1 is MDHEN, CDR2 SYDVKM. The CDR3 loop reads CATHSTGDDGNTIYF. DNA of the CDR3: TGTGCCACACATTCTACAGGGGATGACGGAAACACCATATATTTT.

Concerning this clone itself: At one end the junction does not follow the germline gene, possibly because of a read error. This specimen includes other DNA sequences encoding the same CDR3. This rearrangement joins TRBV9 to TRBJ2-3; 9 bases map to TRBD2. This CDR3 is built from 15 residues. Germline V gene lookup returns CDR1 SGDLS and CDR2 YYNGEE. CDR3 in amino acids: CASSVWRGGADTQYF. CDR3 nucleotides: TGTGCCAGCAGCGTATGGCGGGGGGGCGCAGATACGCAATATTTT.

The CDR3 loop is CASSSGREYGYTF. The DNA of the CDR3 is TGTGCCAGCTCATCAGGGAGAGAATATGGCTACACCTTC. The V and J genes are TRBV18 and TRBJ1-2; weak D call: TRBD1 (5 bases). Between the trimmed V and J ends, which lost 5 bases and 5 bases, there was a span of 12 bases. Germline V CDR1 and CDR2: KGHSH, LQKENI. The CDR3 loop spans 13 amino acids.

The chain links TRBV7-9 to TRBJ1-2; TRBD1 is a possible D gene (5 bases). The V end was cut by 1 base, the J end by 8 bases, with 11 bases between. CDR3 size: 13 residues. Germline loops: CDR1 SEHNR, CDR2 FQNEAQ (reference sequence). The CDR3 sequence: CASSLGGEGGYTF. The DNA for the CDR3 is TGTGCCAGCAGCTTAGGGGGGGAAGGAGGCTACACCTTC.

CDR3 sequence (DNA): TGTGCCAGCTCACATCAACATCAAGAGACCCAGTACTTC. Translation gives CASSHQHQETQYF. This sequence joins TRBV18 and TRBJ2-5; D remains unclear. The germline V gene has CDR1 KGHSH and CDR2 LQKENI. The CDR3 extends over 13 amino acids. Between the trimmed V and J ends, which lost 4 bases and 2 bases, there was a span of 8 bases. The entire variable domain, with the rest obtained from reference TRBV18 and TRBJ2-5, is as follows: NAGVMQNPRHLVRRRGQEARLRCSPMKGHSHVYWYRQLPEEGLKFMVYLQKENIIDESGMPKERFSAEFPKEGPSILRIQQVVRGDSAAYFCASSHQHQETQYFGPGTRLLVL.